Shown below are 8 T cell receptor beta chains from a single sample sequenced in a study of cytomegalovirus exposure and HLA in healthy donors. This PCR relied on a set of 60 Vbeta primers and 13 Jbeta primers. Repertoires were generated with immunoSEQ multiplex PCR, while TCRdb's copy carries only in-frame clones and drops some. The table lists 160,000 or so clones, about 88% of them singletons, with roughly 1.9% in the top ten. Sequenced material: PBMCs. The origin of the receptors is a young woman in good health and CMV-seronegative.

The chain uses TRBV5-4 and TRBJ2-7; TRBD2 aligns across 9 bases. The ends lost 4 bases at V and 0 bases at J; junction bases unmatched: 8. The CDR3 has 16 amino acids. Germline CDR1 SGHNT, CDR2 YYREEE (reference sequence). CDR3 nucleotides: TGTGCCAGCAGCCCCGGGCTAGCGGGGTTCTCCTACGAGCAGTACTTC. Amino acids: CASSPGLAGFSYEQYF.

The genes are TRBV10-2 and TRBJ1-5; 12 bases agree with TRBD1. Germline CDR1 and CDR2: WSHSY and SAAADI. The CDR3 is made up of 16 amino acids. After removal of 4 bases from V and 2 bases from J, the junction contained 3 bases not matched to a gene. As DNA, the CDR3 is TGCGCCAGCAGTGGCGGGACAGGGGGCCGCAATCAGCCCCAGCATTTT. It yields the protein CASSGGTGGRNQPQHF.

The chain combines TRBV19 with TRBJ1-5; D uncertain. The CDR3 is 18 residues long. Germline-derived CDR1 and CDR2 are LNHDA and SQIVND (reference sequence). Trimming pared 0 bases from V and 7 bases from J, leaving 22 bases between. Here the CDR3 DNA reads TGTGCCAGTAGTATAGAGGGGATCGGTCTCTTCGGGAGACAGCCCCAGCATTTT. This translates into CASSIEGIGLFGRQPQHF.

CDR3 region: CASSKLAHYEQYF. The CDR3 DNA follows: TGTGCCAGCAGTAAACTAGCTCACTACGAGCAGTACTTC. V gene TRBV28 combines with J gene TRBJ2-7; a possible D gene is TRBD2 (6 bases). The CDR3 length is 13 residues. Trimming shortened V by 5 bases and J by 3 bases, and 11 bases separated the two germline ends. The germline CDR1 and CDR2 sequences are MDHEN and SYDVKM.

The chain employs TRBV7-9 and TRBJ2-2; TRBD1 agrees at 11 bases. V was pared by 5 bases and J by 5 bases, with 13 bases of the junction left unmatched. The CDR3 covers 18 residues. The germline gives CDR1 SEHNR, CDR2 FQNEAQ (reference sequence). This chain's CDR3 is CASSRLEPGQGGTGELFF. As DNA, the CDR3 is TGTGCCAGCAGCCGACTTGAACCGGGACAGGGGGGAACCGGGGAGCTGTTTTTT.

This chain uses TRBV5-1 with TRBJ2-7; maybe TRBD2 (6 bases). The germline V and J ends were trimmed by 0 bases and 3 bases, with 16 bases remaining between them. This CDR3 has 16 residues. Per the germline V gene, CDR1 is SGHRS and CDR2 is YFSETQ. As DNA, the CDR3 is TGCGCCAGCAGCTTGGCCTCGACTAGTATCCTCTACGAGCAGTACTTC. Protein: CASSLASTSILYEQYF.

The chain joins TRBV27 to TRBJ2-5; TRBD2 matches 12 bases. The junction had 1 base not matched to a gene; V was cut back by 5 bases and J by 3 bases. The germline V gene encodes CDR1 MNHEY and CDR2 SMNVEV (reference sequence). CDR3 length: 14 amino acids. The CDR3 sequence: CASSRLAGEETQYF. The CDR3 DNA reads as TGTGCCAGCAGTCGACTAGCGGGGGAAGAGACCCAGTACTTC.

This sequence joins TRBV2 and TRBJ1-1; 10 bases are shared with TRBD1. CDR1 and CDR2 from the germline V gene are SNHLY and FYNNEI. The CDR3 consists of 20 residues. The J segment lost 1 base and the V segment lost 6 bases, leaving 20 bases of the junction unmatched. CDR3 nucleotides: TGTGCCAGCAGACGGGGAGGACAGGGGGTACTGGGGAGGGGGAACACTGAAGCTTTCTTT. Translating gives CASRRGGQGVLGRGNTEAFF.